This T cell receptor beta chain is drawn from a study of cytomegalovirus exposure and HLA in healthy donors. Sequencing used immunoSEQ multiplex PCR; TCRdb keeps in-frame clones, though not all of them. The table has about 160,000 clones, approximately 89% seen once. As regards this clone: The antigen remains unidentified.

Findings of the study overall: The classifier, whose performance was assessed in both the original and validation cohorts, reportedly diagnosed cytomegalovirus status with high specificity and sensitivity.

CDR1 is SGHTA and CDR2 is FQGNSA in the germline V gene. The junction had 7 bases not matched to a gene; V was cut back by 3 bases and J by 5 bases. The CDR3 consists of 15 residues. Source material: PBMCs. The source of this sequence is a young man in good health and CMV-seropositive. This chain links TRBV7-2 with TRBJ2-1, with 7 bases identical to TRBD2. The DNA of the CDR3 is TGTGCCAGCAGCTTCCCCGGGACTAAGGACAATGAGCAGTTCTTC. It codes for CASSFPGTKDNEQFF.